Following are 26 T cell receptor beta chains from one sample sequenced in a study of CD8+CD57+ T cells in acquired aplastic anemia. Flow cytometry had shown expanded CD8+CD57+ cells in the patients chosen for sequencing. The template used for profiling TCR beta VDJ and CDR3 was genomic DNA. One entry per CDR3 protein, called by TCRdb with MiXCR from the reads. In the table there are tens of thousands of distinct CDR3 sequences, about 60% of which are singletons. What was sequenced was sorted CD4+, CD8+, or CD8+CD57+ T cells (not recorded which) from PBMCs. These receptors all come from a human donor with aplastic anemia.

Of note for this clonotype: The junction and the germline gene differ at one end; a read error may be behind it. The chain employs TRBV6-5 and TRBJ2-5; no clear D. This CDR3 is 13 amino acids long. CDR1 and CDR2 from the germline V gene are MNHEY and SVGAGI. Here the CDR3 DNA reads TGTGCCAGCAGTTCCTTTGTCCAAGGGACCCAGTACTTC. Translation gives CASSSFVQGTQYF.

This clonotype was counted many times. DNA for the CDR3: TGTGCCAGCAGACCAGGGACTACCAATGAGCAGTTCTTC. Translating it yields CASRPGTTNEQFF. This sequence joins TRBV6-1 and TRBJ2-1; TRBD2 matches at 7 bases. V gave up 6 bases and J gave up 6 bases; unmatched junction bases: 5. Germline CDR1 MNHNS, CDR2 SASEGT. There are 13 residues in the CDR3.

V gene TRBV20-1 combines with J gene TRBJ2-7, with TRBD2 matching over 9 bases. J was trimmed by 1 base and V by 2 bases; bases with no gene match: 0. The CDR3 extends over 13 amino acids. Germline V lookup: CDR1 DFQATT, CDR2 SNEGSKA (reference sequence). CDR3 region: CSARSGGSYEQYF. Here the CDR3 DNA reads TGCAGTGCTAGAAGCGGGGGGTCCTACGAGCAGTACTTC.

The rearrangement links TRBV20-1 to TRBJ2-1, with 8 bases that match TRBD2. Looked up from germline, CDR1 is DFQATT and CDR2 is SNEGSKA (reference sequence). The CDR3 spans 13 residues. V dropped 4 bases and J dropped 7; count of bases not matched to a gene: 6. CDR3 sequence reads: CSAIGGGWNEQFF. The CDR3 coding sequence is TGCAGTGCTATTGGCGGGGGGTGGAATGAGCAGTTCTTC.

This clonotype has a single count. The chain is built from TRBV2 and TRBJ1-1; D gene unclear. Germline V lookup: CDR1 SNHLY, CDR2 FYNNEI. This CDR3 region has 15 residues. V was shortened by 0 bases and J by 0 bases, with 8 bases between the two germline ends. This CDR3 is CASSEAPVLNTEAFF. In DNA form, the CDR3 reads TGTGCCAGCAGTGAAGCTCCCGTACTGAACACTGAAGCTTTCTTT.

The chain is built from TRBV19 and TRBJ1-1; the D is unclear. Germline lookup yields CDR1 LNHDA and CDR2 SQIVND (reference sequence). This CDR3 has 16 amino acids. V lost 7 bases and J lost 0, with 18 bases in between. The CDR3 sequence is CASTGVTIHMNTEAFF. The DNA of the CDR3 is TGTGCCAGTACTGGGGTCACGATTCACATGAACACTGAAGCTTTCTTT.

This clonotype was counted only a few times. The junction does not match germline at one end; this may be a read error. The chain combines TRBV10-3 with TRBJ1-6; D remains ambiguous. Germline assignment: CDR1 ENHRY and CDR2 SYGVKD. The CDR3 runs 14 residues. Here the CDR3 reads CAISESNPTSPPHF. DNA of the CDR3: TGTGCCATCAGTGAGTCGAATCCTACTTCACCCCCCCACTTT.

The chain uses TRBV19 and TRBJ2-7; 9 bases line up with TRBD1. The germline V gene has CDR1 LNHDA and CDR2 SQIVND (reference sequence). The J segment lost 5 bases and the V segment lost 5 bases, leaving 10 bases of the junction unmatched. CDR3 size: 15 residues. The CDR3 DNA reads TGTGCCAGTAGTGGGACAGGGACGTCTTCCCACGAGCAGTACTTC. Amino acids: CASSGTGTSSHEQYF.

A note on this clonotype: This may be a read error: a much more frequent sequence differs by one nucleotide. This chain joins TRBV7-8 and TRBJ2-7; the D is unclear. Deletions cut 1 base from V and 2 bases from J, with 9 bases between. CDR1 and CDR2 from the germline V gene are SGHVS and FQNEAQ. CDR3 length equals 14 residues. The CDR3: CASSLDVLPYEQYF. The CDR3 region has the DNA TGTGCCAGCAGCTTAGACGTATTACCCTACGAGCAGTACTTC.

V gene TRBV10-3 combines with J gene TRBJ1-2, with TRBD1 identical over 8 bases. Per germline, CDR1 ENHRY and CDR2 SYGVKD. The CDR3 spans 16 residues. Trimming cost V 3 bases and J 4 bases; bases outside gene matches: 10. The CDR3 region is CAISDRGRQGGYGYTF. The CDR3 DNA reads as TGTGCCATCAGTGACAGGGGGCGCCAGGGGGGCTATGGCTACACCTTC.

This clonotype was recorded at least ten times. The rearrangement links TRBV12-3 or TRBV12-4 to TRBJ2-2; 10 bases fit TRBD1. The CDR3 totals 15 residues. V lost 6 bases, J lost 7 bases, and 8 bases stayed unmatched. The CDR3, as DNA: TGTGCCAGCAGCCCGGACAGGGGGATTGGCGGGGAGCTGTTTTTT. Translating it yields CASSPDRGIGGELFF.

This clonotype was counted at least ten times. This chain links TRBV5-1 with TRBJ2-5, with D perhaps matching TRBD1 (6 bases). V was clipped by 1 base and J by 4 bases, with 14 bases between them. Germline V gene data show CDR1 as SGHRS and CDR2 as YFSETQ. CDR3 length: 15 amino acids. The CDR3 reads CASSLYRDLVETQYF. The CDR3 DNA reads as TGCGCCAGCAGCTTGTACAGGGATTTGGTAGAGACCCAGTACTTC.

The genes are TRBV20-1 and TRBJ1-3; tentatively, D is TRBD1 (6 bases). Germline V gene data show CDR1 as DFQATT and CDR2 as SNEGSKA (reference sequence). CDR3 size: 15 residues. V dropped 4 bases and J dropped 0 bases, with 13 bases sitting between them. In nucleotides, the CDR3 is TGCAGTGCTACCTTGGACAGAGGCTCTGGAAACACCATATATTTT. Protein: CSATLDRGSGNTIYF.

This clonotype was recorded only once. V is TRBV9 and J is TRBJ2-7; 12 positions agree with TRBD2. J gave up 3 bases and V 2 bases, and 6 bases lay outside the gene matches. Germline V gives CDR1 SGDLS, CDR2 YYNGEE. The CDR3 runs 16 residues. In nucleotides, the CDR3 is TGTGCCAGCAGCGTGGAGGGGGGACTAGCGGGCTACGAGCAGTACTTC. It codes for CASSVEGGLAGYEQYF.

The table lists this clonotype with many counts. The chain has TRBV9 and TRBJ2-7; D may correspond to TRBD1 or TRBD2 (6 bases each). Germline V lookup: CDR1 SGDLS, CDR2 YYNGEE. The length of the CDR3 is 15 residues. V lost 0 bases and J lost 2, with 12 bases in between. Here the CDR3 reads CASSVESGATYEQYF. CDR3 DNA sequence: TGTGCCAGCAGCGTAGAATCGGGGGCGACCTACGAGCAGTACTTC. The full variable domain, with the rest looked up from reference TRBV9 and TRBJ2-7, is DSGVTQTPKHLITATGQRVTLRCSPRSGDLSVYWYQQSLDQGLQFLIQYYNGEERAKGNILERFSAQQFPDLHSELNLSSLELGDSALYFCASSVESGATYEQYFGPGTRLTVT.

This clonotype was recorded many times. The V and J genes are TRBV11-2 and TRBJ1-4, with D unclear. Germline V lookup: CDR1 SGHAT, CDR2 FQNNGV. V was cut by 0 bases and J by 16 bases, with 12 bases left in between. The CDR3 has 12 amino acids. The CDR3 nucleotides are TGTGCCAGCAGCTTAGAGGGCAGTAGGAGGTTTTTT. This gives the protein CASSLEGSRRFF.

This chain uses TRBV15 with TRBJ2-2, with D perhaps matching TRBD1 (5 bases). Germline-derived CDR1 and CDR2 are LNHNV and YYDKDF (reference sequence). This CDR3 has 17 amino acids. V lost 1 base and J 4 bases, leaving 16 bases between the germline ends. CDR3 sequence (DNA): TGTGCCACCAGCAGAGGACAGAGACCCTCGGGCACCGGGGAGCTGTTTTTT. Protein product: CATSRGQRPSGTGELFF.

This clonotype occurred a few times. The CDR3 nucleotides read TGCGCCAGCAGCGTGGGGACAGGTGATTTACTCTATGGCTACACCTTC. This codes for CASSVGTGDLLYGYTF. The rearrangement joins TRBV5-1 to TRBJ1-2, with 8 bases aligning to TRBD1. The CDR3 spans 16 residues. J lost 4 bases, V lost 4 bases, and 12 bases had no gene match. The germline V gene encodes CDR1 SGHRS and CDR2 YFSETQ.

In this sample, this clonotype turned up many times. The chain has TRBV5-1 and TRBJ1-6; 11 nucleotides align to TRBD1. The CDR3 is made up of 17 amino acids. CDR1 and CDR2 (germline): SGHRS, YFSETQ. J lost 1 base, V lost 4 bases, and 4 bases had no gene match. The CDR3 loop reads CASSPGQGASYNSPLHF. CDR3 coding DNA: TGCGCCAGCAGCCCTGGACAGGGGGCATCCTATAATTCACCCCTCCACTTT.

Many counts were recorded for this clonotype. The V call is TRBV5-4, the J call TRBJ2-2; no firm D call. V lost 0 bases, J lost 4 bases, and 7 bases lay in between. Per the germline V gene, CDR1 is SGHNT and CDR2 is YYREEE (reference sequence). The length of the CDR3 is 14 residues. In DNA, the CDR3 is TGTGCCAGCAGCTTGGGTCAGATCACCGGGGAGCTGTTTTTT. It codes for CASSLGQITGELFF.

The V call is TRBV20-1, the J call TRBJ1-5; D may be TRBD1 (5 bases). This CDR3 spans 12 amino acids. The V gene's germline CDR1 is DFQATT and CDR2 SNEGSKA (reference sequence). V was pared by 7 bases and J by 4 bases, with 11 bases between. CDR3 loop: CSVGGSNQPQHF. Written as DNA, the CDR3 is TGCAGTGTTGGGGGATCGAATCAGCCCCAGCATTTT.

The rearrangement links TRBV24-1 to TRBJ2-3; 7 nucleotides align to TRBD1. Germline V gene data show CDR1 as KGHDR and CDR2 as SFDVKD. This CDR3 is 15 amino acids long. After removal of 4 bases from V and 1 base from J, the junction contained 4 bases not matched to a gene. This chain's CDR3 is CATSEGTAGTDTQYF. CDR3 nucleotide sequence: TGTGCCACCAGTGAGGGGACAGCCGGCACAGATACGCAGTATTTT.

J is TRBJ2-1 and V is TRBV11-2; TRBD2 aligns across 9 bases. The CDR3 spans 15 residues. After removal of 6 bases from V and 6 bases from J, the junction contained 9 bases not matched to a gene. Germline V gives CDR1 SGHAT, CDR2 FQNNGV. The CDR3 region has the DNA TGTGCCAGCAGTTCCGCCGGGACTAGCTCCAATGAGCAGTTCTTC. It encodes CASSSAGTSSNEQFF.

A word on this clonotype: One base away lies a much larger clone, so this may be a sequencing read error. This rearrangement joins TRBV7-3 to TRBJ2-3; weak D call: TRBD1 (7 bases). Per germline, CDR1 SGHTA and CDR2 FQGTGA. This CDR3 spans 15 amino acids. CDR3 protein: CASSPQGGYTATQYF. The DNA for the CDR3 is TGTGCCAGCAGCCCCCAGGGGGGATACACAGCTACGCAGTATTTT.

The chain employs TRBV5-1 and TRBJ2-5; D is unresolved. Germline CDR1 and CDR2: SGHRS and YFSETQ. The CDR3 runs 14 residues. V lost 4 bases and J 4 bases, leaving 14 bases between the germline ends. The CDR3 coding sequence is TGCGCCAGCAGCCCTCTTGGGCGAGGAGAGACCCAGTACTTC. Translated: CASSPLGRGETQYF.

The chain joins TRBV12-3 or TRBV12-4 to TRBJ1-2; D uncertain. This CDR3 has 15 residues. Between the trimmed V and J ends, which lost 6 bases and 5 bases, there was a span of 19 bases. The CDR3 nucleotides are TGTGCCAGCAGCTCCTCGACACCATTACTATATGGCTACACCTTC. Its translation is CASSSSTPLLYGYTF.